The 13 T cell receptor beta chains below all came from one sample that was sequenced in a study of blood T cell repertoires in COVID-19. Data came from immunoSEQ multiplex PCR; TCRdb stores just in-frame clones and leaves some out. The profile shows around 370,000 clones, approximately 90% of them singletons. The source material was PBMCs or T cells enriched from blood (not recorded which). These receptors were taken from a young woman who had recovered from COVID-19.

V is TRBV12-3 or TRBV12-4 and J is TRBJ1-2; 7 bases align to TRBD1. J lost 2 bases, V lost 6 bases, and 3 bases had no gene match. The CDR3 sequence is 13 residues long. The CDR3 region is CASRTGVNYGYTF. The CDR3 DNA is TGTGCCAGCAGAACAGGGGTGAACTATGGCTACACCTTC.

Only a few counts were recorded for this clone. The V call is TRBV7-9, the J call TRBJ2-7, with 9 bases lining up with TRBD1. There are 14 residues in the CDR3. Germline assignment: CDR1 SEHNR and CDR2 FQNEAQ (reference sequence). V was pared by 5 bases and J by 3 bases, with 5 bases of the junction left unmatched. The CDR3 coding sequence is TGTGCCAGCAGCGACCGGGACAGGGTCTACGAGCAGTACTTC. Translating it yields CASSDRDRVYEQYF.

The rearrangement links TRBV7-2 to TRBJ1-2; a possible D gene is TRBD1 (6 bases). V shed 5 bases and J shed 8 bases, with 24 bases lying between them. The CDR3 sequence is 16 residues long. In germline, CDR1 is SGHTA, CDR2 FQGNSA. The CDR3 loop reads CASSPTGQISIRGYTF. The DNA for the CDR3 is TGTGCCAGCAGCCCAACGGGACAAATCTCGATAAGGGGCTACACCTTC.

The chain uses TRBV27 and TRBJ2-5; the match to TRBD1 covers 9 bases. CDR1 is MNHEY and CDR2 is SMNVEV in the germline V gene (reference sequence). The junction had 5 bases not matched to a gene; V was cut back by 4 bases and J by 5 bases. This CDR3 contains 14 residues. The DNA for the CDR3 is TGTGCCAGCAGTTACCGACAGGGGGACGAGACCCAGTACTTC. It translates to CASSYRQGDETQYF.

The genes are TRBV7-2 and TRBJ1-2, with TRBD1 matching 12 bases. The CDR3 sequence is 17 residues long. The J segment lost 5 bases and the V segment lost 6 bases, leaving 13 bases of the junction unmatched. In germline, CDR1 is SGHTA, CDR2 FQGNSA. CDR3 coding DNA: TGTGCCAGCAGTCAACTACCACCGGGACAGGGGGCTTATGGCTACACCTTC. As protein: CASSQLPPGQGAYGYTF.

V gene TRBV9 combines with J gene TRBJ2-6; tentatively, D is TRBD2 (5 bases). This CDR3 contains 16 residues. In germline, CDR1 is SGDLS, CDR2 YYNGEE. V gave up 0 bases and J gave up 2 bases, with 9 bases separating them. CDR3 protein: CASSVVEGAGANVLTF. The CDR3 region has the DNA TGTGCCAGCAGCGTAGTTGAGGGAGCTGGGGCCAACGTCCTGACTTTC.

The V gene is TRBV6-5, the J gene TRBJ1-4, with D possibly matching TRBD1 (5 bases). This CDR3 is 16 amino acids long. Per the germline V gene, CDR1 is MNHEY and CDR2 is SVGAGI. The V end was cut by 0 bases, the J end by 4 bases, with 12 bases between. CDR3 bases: TGTGCCAGCAGTTACTCCCCGGGACTTAGTAATGAAAAACTGTTTTTT. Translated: CASSYSPGLSNEKLFF.

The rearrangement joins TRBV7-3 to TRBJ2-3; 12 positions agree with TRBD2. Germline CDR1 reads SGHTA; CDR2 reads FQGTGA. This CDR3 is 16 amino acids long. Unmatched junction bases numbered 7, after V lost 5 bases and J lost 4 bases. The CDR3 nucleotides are TGTGCCAGCAGCCGGACTAGCGGGGTAACCGCAGATACGCAGTATTTT. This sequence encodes CASSRTSGVTADTQYF.

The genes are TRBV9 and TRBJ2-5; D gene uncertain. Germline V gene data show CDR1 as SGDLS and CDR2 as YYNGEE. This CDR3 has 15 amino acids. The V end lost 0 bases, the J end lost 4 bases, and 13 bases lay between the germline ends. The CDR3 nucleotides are TGTGCCAGCAGCGTAGGAGTCCGGTTCCCAGAGACCCAGTACTTC. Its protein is CASSVGVRFPETQYF.

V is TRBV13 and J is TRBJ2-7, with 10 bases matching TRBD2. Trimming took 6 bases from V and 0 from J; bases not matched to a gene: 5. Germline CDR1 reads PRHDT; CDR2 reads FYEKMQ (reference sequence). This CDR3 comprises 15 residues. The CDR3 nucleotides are TGTGCCAGCAGTTCACGACTAGCGGGCTCCTACGAGCAGTACTTC. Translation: CASSSRLAGSYEQYF.

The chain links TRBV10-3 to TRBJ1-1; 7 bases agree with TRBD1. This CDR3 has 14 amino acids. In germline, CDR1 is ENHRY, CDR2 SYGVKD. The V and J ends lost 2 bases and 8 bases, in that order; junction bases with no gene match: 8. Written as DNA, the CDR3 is TGTGCCATCAGTGAGGAGGGGGCGAAATCGGAAGCTTTCTTT. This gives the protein CAISEEGAKSEAFF.

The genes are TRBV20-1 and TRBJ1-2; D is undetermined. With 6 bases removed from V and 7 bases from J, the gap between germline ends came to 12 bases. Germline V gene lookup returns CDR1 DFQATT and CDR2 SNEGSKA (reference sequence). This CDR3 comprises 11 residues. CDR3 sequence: CSASVRGGYTF. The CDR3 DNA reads TGCAGTGCCTCAGTACGAGGTGGCTACACCTTC.

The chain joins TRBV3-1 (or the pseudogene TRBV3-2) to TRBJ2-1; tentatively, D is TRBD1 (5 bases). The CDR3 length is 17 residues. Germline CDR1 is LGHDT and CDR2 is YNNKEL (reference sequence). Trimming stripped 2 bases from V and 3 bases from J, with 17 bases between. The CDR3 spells CASSQPSRARGYNEQFF. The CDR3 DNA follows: TGTGCCAGCAGCCAACCCTCCCGGGCTAGGGGCTACAATGAGCAGTTCTTC.